Following are 14 T cell receptor beta chains from one sample sequenced in a study of tumor and adjacent non-tumor tissue in lung cancer. The library came from three nested PCR rounds adapted from ARM-PCR protocols. Using its own MiXCR run on the multiplex PCR reads, TCRdb lists one record per CDR3 protein. The data contain 50,000 to 60,000 distinct CDR3 sequences, 60% to 80% of them seen just once; the ten biggest clones take up roughly 25%. RNA was extracted from bulk tissue without any cell sorting. More than 3 cm separated this lung sample from the edge of the tumor. Sequenced sample: distant non-tumor lung tissue. These receptors were collected from a woman in her sixties with non-small cell lung cancer.

About this clonotype itself: The missing conserved phenylalanine or tryptophan at the end of this CDR3 makes a read error likely. The rearrangement links TRBV6-2 or TRBV6-3 to TRBJ2-2; D may be TRBD1 or TRBD2 (5 bases each). The CDR3 sequence is 17 residues long. The germline V gene has CDR1 MNHEY and CDR2 SVGEGT. V lost 2 bases, J lost 13 bases, and 26 bases lay in between. CDR3 nucleotide sequence: TGTGCCAGCAGTTACACCCAACAGAGGGCCAACACCAGGGTGCTGTTTTTG. This codes for CASSYTQQRANTRVLFL.

Details on this clonotype: An end of the junction differs from the germline gene, which may be a read error. The chain employs TRBV11-3 and TRBJ2-2; a weak D match, TRBD1 (7 bases). The CDR3 is made up of 15 amino acids. Germline CDR1 and CDR2: SGHNT and YENEEA. In DNA form, the CDR3 reads TGTGCCATCAGCCCCCACCGGGACAGTGGGCGGGGAGCTGTTTTT. Translation gives CAISPHRDSGRGAVF.

The chain recombines TRBV28 with TRBJ2-3; weak D call: TRBD2 (5 bases). The CDR3 is 15 amino acids. The germline CDR1 and CDR2 sequences are MDHEN and SYDVKM. The V end was cut by 6 bases, the J end by 0 bases, with 13 bases between. CDR3 sequence (DNA): TGTGCCAGCAGCGGGATACAGACTAGCACAGATACGCAGTATTTT. Translating gives CASSGIQTSTDTQYF.

A word on this clonotype: Sequence at one end of the junction differs from germline and may be a read error. The rearrangement joins TRBV6-5 to TRBJ1-1; a possible D gene is TRBD1 (5 bases). CDR3 length: 13 amino acids. CDR1 and CDR2 from the germline V gene are MNHEY and SVGAGI. The CDR3 spells CASNPTENTEVFF. CDR3 coding DNA: TGTGCAAGCAACCCGACAGAGAACACTGAAGTTTTCTTT.

The gene calls are TRBV6-2 or TRBV6-3 and TRBJ2-7; D unclear. CDR1 is MNHEY, CDR2 SVGEGT, per germline. The CDR3 is 11 amino acids. CDR3 DNA sequence: TGTGTCAGAAGCGACACCTACGAGCAGTACTTC. Translating gives CVRSDTYEQYF.

On this clonotype: Germline is not matched at one junction end, which may reflect a read error. The rearrangement uses TRBV6-6 and TRBJ1-1; D is possibly TRBD1 (5 bases). The length of the CDR3 is 12 residues. CDR1 and CDR2 (germline): MNHNY, SVGAGI (reference sequence). The CDR3 nucleotides are TGTGCCGGCAGTAGTGGGACCACTGAAGCTTTCTTT. It is translated as CAGSSGTTEAFF.

This clonotype was seen ten or more times. V gene TRBV7-8 combines with J gene TRBJ2-7; no reliable D call. In germline, CDR1 is SGHVS, CDR2 FQNEAQ. The length of the CDR3 is 15 residues. Trimming pared 2 bases from V and 6 bases from J, leaving 17 bases between. This CDR3 is CASSLSGIWSREQYF. CDR3 bases: TGTGCCAGCAGCTTAAGTGGTATATGGAGTCGCGAGCAGTACTTC.

Remarks on this clonotype: A junction end diverges from the germline sequence, so it may reflect a read error. V usage is TRBV20-1 and J usage is TRBJ2-7; D gene uncertain. Germline V gene sequence: CDR1 DFQATT, CDR2 SNEGSKA (reference sequence). CDR3 length: 11 residues. The CDR3 DNA is TGCAGTGTTAGAGCCCCCAACGAGCAGTACTTC. It encodes CSVRAPNEQYF.

This clonotype was counted at least ten times. This rearrangement joins TRBV7-9 to TRBJ2-5; TRBD2 matches at 7 bases. CDR1 and CDR2 from the germline V gene are SEHNR and FQNEAQ (reference sequence). The CDR3 extends over 17 amino acids. Unmatched junction bases numbered 15, after V lost 3 bases and J lost 5 bases. CDR3 sequence (DNA): TGTGCCAGCAGCTTTTACTCCACGGGAGGCCAGTTGGAGACCCAGTACTTC. Encoded protein: CASSFYSTGGQLETQYF. The whole variable domain, filled in from reference TRBV7-9 and TRBJ2-5, reads DTGVSQNPRHKITKRGQNVTFRCDPISEHNRLYWYRQTLGQGPEFLTYFQNEAQLEKSRLLSDRFSAERPKGSFSTLEIQRTEQGDSAMYLCASSFYSTGGQLETQYFGPGTRLLVL.

The rearrangement links TRBV4-3 to TRBJ2-3; D uncertain. CDR1 and CDR2 from the germline V gene are LGHNA and YSLEER. CDR3 length: 15 amino acids. The V end lost 0 bases, the J end lost 2 bases, and 9 bases lay between the germline ends. The CDR3 nucleotides read TGCGCCAGCAGCCAAGAAGGTATCAACACAGATACGCAGTATTTT. This translates into CASSQEGINTDTQYF.

On this clonotype: Given the absence of the conserved phenylalanine or tryptophan at the CDR3 end, a read error is likely. J is TRBJ2-3 and V is TRBV28; D may match TRBD1 or TRBD2 (5 bases each). Per the germline V gene, CDR1 is MDHEN and CDR2 is SYDVKM. This CDR3 comprises 14 residues. The CDR3 loop is CASTLGTMVDMQYL. CDR3 bases: TGTGCCAGCACCCTCGGGACCATGGTGGATATGCAGTATTTA.

This chain connects TRBV6-5 to TRBJ2-1; perhaps TRBD1 as D (6 bases). Germline loops: CDR1 MNHEY, CDR2 SVGAGI. V lost 2 bases to trimming and J lost 5 bases, with 22 bases between them. This CDR3 has 18 amino acids. CDR3 sequence (DNA): TGTGCCAGCAGTTACGCACTCCCGGGATTAGGGACACACAATGAGCAGTTCTTC. It encodes CASSYALPGLGTHNEQFF.

This clonotype was detected only once. One end of the junction does not line up with germline, which may come from a read error. The rearrangement uses TRBV28 and TRBJ2-1, with TRBD2 as a possible D gene (5 bases). Germline values: CDR1 MDHEN, CDR2 SYDVKM. The CDR3 loop spans 19 amino acids. CDR3 amino acids: CASSLFWVAGRLLNKEQFF. The DNA of the CDR3 is TGTGCCAGCAGTTTGTTTTGGGTGGCCGGGCGACTATTGAACAAAGAGCAGTTCTTC.

In regard to this clonotype: The junction departs from germline at one end; a sequencing error may be responsible. The chain links TRBV11-1 to TRBJ2-1, with D maybe TRBD2 (5 bases). The germline V gene encodes CDR1 SGHAT and CDR2 FQDESV (reference sequence). CDR3 size: 17 residues. The CDR3 is CARSRGFAVSSYYEQFF. In nucleotides, the CDR3 is TGTGCCAGGAGTCGGGGTTTCGCAGTGAGCTCCTACTATGAGCAGTTCTTC.